A selection of T cell receptor beta chains follows, all from one sample in a study of T cell changes during pregnancy in multiple sclerosis. TCRdb's copy holds only in-frame clones and misses some; the assay was immunoSEQ multiplex PCR. The sample yields around 88,000 clones, approximately 89% seen once. The source was peripheral blood, collected in the first trimester of pregnancy. The receptors here all came from a female donor with multiple sclerosis, enrolled in a pregnancy study. CDR3s include the opening cysteine and the closing phenylalanine or tryptophan.

length,V,CDR3
16,TRBV27,CASSLLPGYSGNTIYF
15,TRBV15,CATSRDREAYNEQFF
15,TRBV5-1,CASSFGGRVQETQYF
15,TRBV5-4,CASSPAGGQTYGYTF
15,TRBV29-1,CSVEGGSGSPYEQYF
14,TRBV5-1,CASSANRSPYEQYF
12,TRBV29-1,CSGREWSTEAFF
13,TRBV5-4,CASSSGQTNEQFF
14,TRBV10-3,CAISGNRENEKLFF
17,TRBV7-5,CARSTLLVSASLETQYF
14,TRBV5-1,CASSPLRRDTEAFF
15,TRBV6-5,CASSYAGSNSYEQYF
17,TRBV19,CASSIPGTGEATGELFF
16,TRBV7-9,CASSLIRGGGGYGYTF
16,TRBV7-2,CASSLVGGARNYGYTF
15,TRBV4-2,CASSHGLAGTDTQYF
19,TRBV5-5,CASSPRIGLSSGGIDTQYF
13,TRBV10-3,CAIRDSLYNEQFF
15,TRBV14,CASSQDLTGNSPLHF
13,TRBV2,CASSEGLYYEQYF
13,TRBV7-9,CASSLEGGQPQHF
15,TRBV15,CATSRATGGGNIQYF
12,TRBV29-1,CSARQGTDEQYF
18,TRBV5-1,CASSLASGAGTGTYEQYF
14,TRBV28,CASSSSGNLYEQYF
12,TRBV7-3,CASGLALGEQFF
15,TRBV11-1,CASSPTQGNSYEQYF
17,TRBV19,CASSPLSSGTNTGELFF
12,TRBV27,CASSFRNTEAFF
17,TRBV19,CASSILPQLAGRSEQYF
16,TRBV28,CASSLVTSGSTDTQYF
16,TRBV7-2,CASSPSSSGPPYEQYF
16,TRBV27,CASSTPGTGTAGELFF
18,TRBV28,CASNDRGLFSGPSYEQYF
14,TRBV7-8,CASSPVQGAYEQYF
15,TRBV7-9,CASSLAGLGEETQYF
16,TRBV7-9,CASSLVAGVNTGELFF
12,TRBV2,CASRRQGGTQYF
15,TRBV6-5,CASSTGLAGVGTQYF
14,TRBV14,CASSHDQVRLTQYF
15,TRBV5-1,CASSLAGQTGEKLFF
13,TRBV29-1,CSVHRDSTDTQYF
15,TRBV6-1,CASSEFGGSDQPQHF
14,TRBV18,CASSPLEKNTEAFF
15,TRBV7-6,CASSSGGPNTGELFF
13,TRBV18,CASSPQQDSGYTF
13,TRBV6-5,CASTPWRGNTIYF
14,TRBV7-8,CASRPGPNTGELFF
14,TRBV9,CASSVAGTGEKLFF
16,TRBV19,CASSIVWDRGLHEQYF
14,TRBV2,CASSGGSGNTEAFF
11,TRBV20-1,CSARGRDEQFF